This T cell receptor beta chain comes out of a study of T cell repertoires in cytomegalovirus infection (dated by TCRdb to the late 2010s). Looking at the study overall: The HLA type of each donor mattered for the analysis, because public TCR beta signatures pointed to carriage of CMV infection along with the matching HLA type.

Overall results and qualifications from the work: In both this cohort and an independent cohort of 352 donors, the cumulative frequency of public TCR beta family members distinguished carriers of CMV infection plus the relevant HLA type. In the ex vivo response, HLA-C-restricted CMV-specific TCR beta clonotypes were dominant, and in two of eight donors the single most frequent clonotype came from this HLA-C-restricted group.

The listed sequencing device is Illumina HiSeq 1500. TCRdb passed the public sequencing reads through fastp at Q25 and MiXCR, retaining productive beta sequences. Identical CDR3 protein sequences are pooled into one entry, listed with their most common genes and DNA. Recorded for this sample are some 300,000 distinct CDR3 sequences; about 9.1% of them occurred a single time. The ten largest clones add up to around 2.4% of the sample. This clonotype was seen repeatedly, ten times or more. The antigen it recognizes is unknown. No base quality values were provided; no much bigger clone lies one nucleotide off. This sequence was found in a human donor in good health (CMV status not recorded). Some clones in this sample may be carry-over from other donors' samples. The material sequenced was PBMCs.

CDR3 reads: CASSSQTGSSNQPQHF. The DNA sequence reads TGTGCCAGCAGCAGTCAGACAGGGAGTAGCAATCAGCCCCAGCATTTT. The rearranged chain carries TRBV7-9 and TRBJ1-5; the junction holds 7 bases that match TRBD1. In the germline V gene (reference sequence), CDR1 corresponds to SEHNR and CDR2 to FQNEAQ. V is cut back by 5 bases and J by 0 bases, with 7 bases in the junction unmatched. The CDR3 spans 16 residues, from the cysteine through the phenylalanine. The kept DNA is CDR3 alone, 48 bases in frame from the first base. Extended through the reference TRBV7-9 and TRBJ1-5 proteins, this CDR3 yields the full variable domain: DTGVSQNPRHKITKRGQNVTFRCDPISEHNRLYWYRQTLGQGPEFLTYFQNEAQLEKSRLLSDRFSAERPKGSFSTLEIQRTEQGDSAMYLCASSSQTGSSNQPQHFGDGTRLSIL.